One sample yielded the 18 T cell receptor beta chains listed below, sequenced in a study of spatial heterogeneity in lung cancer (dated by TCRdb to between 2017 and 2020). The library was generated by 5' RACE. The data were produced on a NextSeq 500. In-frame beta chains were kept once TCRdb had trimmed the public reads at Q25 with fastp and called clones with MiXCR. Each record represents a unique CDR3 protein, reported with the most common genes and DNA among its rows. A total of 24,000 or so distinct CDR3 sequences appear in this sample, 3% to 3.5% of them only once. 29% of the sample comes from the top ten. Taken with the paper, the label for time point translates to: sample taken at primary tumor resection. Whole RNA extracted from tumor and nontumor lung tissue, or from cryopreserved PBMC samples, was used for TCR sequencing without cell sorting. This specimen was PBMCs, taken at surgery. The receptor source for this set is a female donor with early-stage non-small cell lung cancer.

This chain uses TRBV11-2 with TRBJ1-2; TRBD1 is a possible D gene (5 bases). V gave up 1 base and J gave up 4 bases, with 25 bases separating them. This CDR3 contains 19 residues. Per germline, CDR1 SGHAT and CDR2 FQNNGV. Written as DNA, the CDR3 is TGTGCCAGCAGCTTAGGGAATTGGGACCGCGGACCGACGACCTATGGCTACACCTTC. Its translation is CASSLGNWDRGPTTYGYTF. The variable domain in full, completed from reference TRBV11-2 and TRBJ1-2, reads EAGVAQSPRYKIIEKRQSVAFWCNPISGHATLYWYQQILGQGPKLLIQFQNNGVVDDSQLPKDRFSAERLKGVDSTLKIQPAKLEDSAVYLCASSLGNWDRGPTTYGYTFGSGTRLTVV.

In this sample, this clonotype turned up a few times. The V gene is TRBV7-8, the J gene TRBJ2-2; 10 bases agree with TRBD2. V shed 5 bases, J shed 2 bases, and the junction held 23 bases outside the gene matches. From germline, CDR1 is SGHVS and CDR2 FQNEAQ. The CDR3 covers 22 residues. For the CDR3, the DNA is TGTGCCAGCAGCCCCGGGTCGGCGCTAGCGGGAGTTTTGGTCCGAAACACCGGGGAGCTGTTTTTT. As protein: CASSPGSALAGVLVRNTGELFF.

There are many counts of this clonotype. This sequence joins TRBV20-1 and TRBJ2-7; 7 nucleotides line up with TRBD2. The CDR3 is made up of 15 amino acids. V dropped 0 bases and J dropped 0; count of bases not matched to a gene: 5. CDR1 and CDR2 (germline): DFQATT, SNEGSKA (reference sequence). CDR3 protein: CSARDSTSSSYEQYF. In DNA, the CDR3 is TGCAGTGCTAGAGATTCGACTAGCTCCTCCTACGAGCAGTACTTC.

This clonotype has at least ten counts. The CDR3 loop is CASSSLMNTEAFF. For the CDR3, the DNA is TGTGCCAGCAGCTCTCTTATGAACACTGAAGCTTTCTTT. This sequence joins TRBV11-1 and TRBJ1-1, with D unclear. Germline assignment: CDR1 SGHAT and CDR2 FQDESV (reference sequence). With 4 bases removed from V and 0 bases from J, the gap between germline ends came to 6 bases. This CDR3 is 13 amino acids long.

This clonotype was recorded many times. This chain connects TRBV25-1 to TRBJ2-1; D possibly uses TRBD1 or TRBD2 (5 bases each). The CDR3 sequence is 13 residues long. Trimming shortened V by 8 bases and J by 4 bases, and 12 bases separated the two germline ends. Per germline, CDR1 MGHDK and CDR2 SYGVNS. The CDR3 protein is CASAGTAYNEQFF. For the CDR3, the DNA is TGTGCCAGCGCCGGGACGGCATACAATGAGCAGTTCTTC.

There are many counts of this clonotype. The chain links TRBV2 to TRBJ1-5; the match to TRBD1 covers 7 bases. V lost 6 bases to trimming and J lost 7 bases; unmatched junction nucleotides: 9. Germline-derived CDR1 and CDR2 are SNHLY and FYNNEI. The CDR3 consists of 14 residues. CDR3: CASSLGTVGQPQHF. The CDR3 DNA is TGTGCCAGCAGCCTCGGGACAGTCGGCCAGCCCCAGCATTTT.

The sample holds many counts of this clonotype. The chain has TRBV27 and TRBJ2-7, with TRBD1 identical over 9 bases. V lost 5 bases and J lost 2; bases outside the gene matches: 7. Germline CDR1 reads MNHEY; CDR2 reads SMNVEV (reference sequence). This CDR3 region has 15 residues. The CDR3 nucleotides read TGTGCCAGCAGTCCCAAGGGGACAGGGACCTACGAGCAGTACTTC. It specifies CASSPKGTGTYEQYF.

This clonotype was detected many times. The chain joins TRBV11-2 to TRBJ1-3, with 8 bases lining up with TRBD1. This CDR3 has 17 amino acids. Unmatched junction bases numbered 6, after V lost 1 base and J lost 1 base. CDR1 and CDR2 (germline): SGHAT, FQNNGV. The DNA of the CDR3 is TGTGCCAGCAGCTTAGCCGGACAGGGAATTTCTGGAAACACCATATATTTT. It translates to CASSLAGQGISGNTIYF.

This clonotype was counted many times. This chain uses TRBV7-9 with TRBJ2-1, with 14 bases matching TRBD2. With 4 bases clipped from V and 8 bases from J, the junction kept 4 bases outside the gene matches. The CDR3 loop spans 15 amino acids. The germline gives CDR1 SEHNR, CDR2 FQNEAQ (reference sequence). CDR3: CASSSGLAGEDEQFF. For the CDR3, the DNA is TGTGCCAGCAGCTCGGGACTAGCGGGAGAGGATGAGCAGTTCTTC.

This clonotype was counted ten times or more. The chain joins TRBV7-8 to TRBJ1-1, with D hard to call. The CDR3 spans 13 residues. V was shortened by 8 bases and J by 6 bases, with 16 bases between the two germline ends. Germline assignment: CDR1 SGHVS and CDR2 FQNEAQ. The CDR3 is CASSAPGRAEAFF. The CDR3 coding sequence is TGTGCCAGCTCAGCCCCCGGGAGGGCTGAAGCTTTCTTT.

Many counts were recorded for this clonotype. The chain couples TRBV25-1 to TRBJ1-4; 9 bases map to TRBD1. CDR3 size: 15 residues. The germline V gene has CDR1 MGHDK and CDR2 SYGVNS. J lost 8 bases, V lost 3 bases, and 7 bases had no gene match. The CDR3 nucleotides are TGTGCCAGCAGTGACCCGGGACAGGGTGTGGAAAAACTGTTTTTT. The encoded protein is CASSDPGQGVEKLFF. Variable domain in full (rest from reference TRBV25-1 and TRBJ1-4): EADIYQTPRYLVIGTGKKITLECSQTMGHDKMYWYQQDPGMELHLIHYSYGVNSTEKGDLSSESTVSRIRTEHFPLTLESARPSHTSQYLCASSDPGQGVEKLFFGSGTQLSVL.

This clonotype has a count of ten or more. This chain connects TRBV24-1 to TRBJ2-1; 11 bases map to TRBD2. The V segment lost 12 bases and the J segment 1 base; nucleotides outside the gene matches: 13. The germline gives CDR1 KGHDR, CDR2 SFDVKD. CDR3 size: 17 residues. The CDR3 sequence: CAPTGTSGGESYNEQFF. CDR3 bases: TGTGCCCCTACCGGGACTAGCGGAGGGGAGTCCTACAATGAGCAGTTCTTC.

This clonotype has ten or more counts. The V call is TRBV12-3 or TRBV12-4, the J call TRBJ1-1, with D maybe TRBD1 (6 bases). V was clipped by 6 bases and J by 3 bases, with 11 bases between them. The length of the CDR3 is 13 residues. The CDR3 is CASRVNRDTEAFF. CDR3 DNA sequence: TGTGCCAGCAGAGTAAACAGGGACACTGAAGCTTTCTTT.

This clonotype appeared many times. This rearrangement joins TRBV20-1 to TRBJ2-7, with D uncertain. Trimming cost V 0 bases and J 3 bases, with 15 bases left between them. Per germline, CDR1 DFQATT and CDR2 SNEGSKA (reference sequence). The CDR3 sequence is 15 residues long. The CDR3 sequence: CSARDVVIPLYEQYF. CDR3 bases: TGCAGTGCTAGAGATGTGGTCATCCCCCTCTACGAGCAGTACTTC.

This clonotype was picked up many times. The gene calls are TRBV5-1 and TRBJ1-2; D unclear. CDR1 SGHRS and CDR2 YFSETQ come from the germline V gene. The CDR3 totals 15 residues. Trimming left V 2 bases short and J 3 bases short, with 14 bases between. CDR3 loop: CASSLLGRIDYGYTF. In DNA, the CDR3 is TGCGCCAGCAGCTTATTAGGGAGGATTGACTATGGCTACACCTTC. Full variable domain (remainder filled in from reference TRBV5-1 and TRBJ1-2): KAGVTQTPRYLIKTRGQQVTLSCSPISGHRSVSWYQQTPGQGLQFLFEYFSETQRNKGNFPGRFSGRQFSNSRSEMNVSTLELGDSALYLCASSLLGRIDYGYTFGSGTRLTVV.

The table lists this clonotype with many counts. CDR3 in DNA: TGTGCCAGCAGCTTGGACCGAGCCTGGACTGAAGCTTTCTTT. Its translation is CASSLDRAWTEAFF. The chain combines TRBV5-6 with TRBJ1-1; D is unresolved. Germline V gene data show CDR1 as SGHDT and CDR2 as YYEEEE. The CDR3 has 14 residues. V gave up 0 bases and J gave up 5 bases, with 11 bases separating them.

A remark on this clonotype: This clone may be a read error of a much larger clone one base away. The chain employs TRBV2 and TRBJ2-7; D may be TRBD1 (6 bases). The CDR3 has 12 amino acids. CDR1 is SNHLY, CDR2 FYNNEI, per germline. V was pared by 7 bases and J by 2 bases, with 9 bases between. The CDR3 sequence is CASKGTPYEQYF. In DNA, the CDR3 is TGTGCCAGCAAGGGGACACCCTACGAGCAGTACTTC.

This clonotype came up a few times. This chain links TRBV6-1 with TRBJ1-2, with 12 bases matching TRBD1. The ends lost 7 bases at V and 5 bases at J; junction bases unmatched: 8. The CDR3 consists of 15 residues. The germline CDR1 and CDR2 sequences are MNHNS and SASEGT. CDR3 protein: CASNPGQGAWYGYTF. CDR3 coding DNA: TGTGCCAGCAACCCGGGACAGGGGGCGTGGTATGGCTACACCTTC.